The 5 T cell receptor beta chains listed next were all sequenced from one sample in a study of CD8+CD57+ T cells in acquired aplastic anemia. Profiling of TCR beta VDJ combinations and CDR3 sequences used genomic DNA as template. Each CDR3 protein is one row after TCRdb ran MiXCR on the reads. The sample lists about 160,000 distinct CDR3 sequences, around 75% occurring once. Patients selected for sequencing had displayed CD8+CD57+ cell expansion by flow cytometry. Sequenced sample: sorted CD4+, CD8+, or CD8+CD57+ T cells (not recorded which) from PBMCs. These receptors were collected from a human donor with aplastic anemia.

This clonotype was seen at least ten times. The V gene is TRBV6-4, the J gene TRBJ2-3; TRBD2 matches at 12 bases. Germline V CDR1 and CDR2: MRHNA, SNTAGT. This CDR3 spans 16 amino acids. With V trimmed by 6 bases and J by 2 bases, 6 bases remained unmatched. DNA of the CDR3: TGTGCCAGCAGCGCTCTAGCGGGAGGGCCCACAGATACGCAGTATTTT. This gives the protein CASSALAGGPTDTQYF.

The V gene is TRBV5-6, the J gene TRBJ2-6; no reliable D call. The CDR3 is 16 amino acids. The ends were cut back, 0 bases at V and 2 bases at J, with 9 bases in the middle. Germline CDR1 SGHDT, CDR2 YYEEEE. The CDR3 protein is CASSLAGWTGANVLTF. The CDR3 bases are TGTGCCAGCAGCTTGGCTGGGTGGACTGGGGCCAACGTCCTGACTTTC.

The CDR3 here is CASSSSQRGRTDTQYF. CDR3 sequence (DNA): TGTGCCAGTAGTTCTTCACAGCGGGGCCGCACAGATACGCAGTATTTT. This chain joins TRBV19 and TRBJ2-3; 7 nucleotides align to TRBD2. The ends lost 5 bases at V and 1 base at J; junction bases unmatched: 9. Germline CDR1 reads LNHDA; CDR2 reads SQIVND (reference sequence). This CDR3 has 16 amino acids.

For the CDR3, the DNA is TGTGCCAGCAGCCCACAGGTGAATACGCAGTATTTT. Translation: CASSPQVNTQYF. The chain carries TRBV14 and TRBJ2-3, with D possibly matching TRBD1 (5 bases). The CDR3 contains 12 residues. In germline, CDR1 is SGHDN, CDR2 FVKESK. V was clipped by 4 bases and J by 7 bases, with 9 bases between them.

The rearrangement links TRBV10-3 to TRBJ2-7; no firm D call. Trimming took off 3 bases at V and 8 bases at J, with 14 bases between the two ends. This CDR3 has 13 amino acids. Germline lookup yields CDR1 ENHRY and CDR2 SYGVKD. The DNA for the CDR3 is TGTGCCATCAGTGAAGACTTACAAGGCAAGCAGTACTTC. Protein: CAISEDLQGKQYF.